The T cell receptor (beta chain) described here comes from a study of HIV-infected patients and healthy controls. This clonotype was seen many times. Via MiXCR, TCRdb re-called the 5' RACE reads, giving one row per CDR3 protein. The table has 50,000 to 80,000 distinct CDR3 sequences, about a fifth seen once; the top ten hold more than 1.4%. Trimming at V came to 2 bases and at J to 3 bases, leaving 4 bases not matched to a gene. Germline lookup yields CDR1 LGHDT and CDR2 YNNKEL (reference sequence). The CDR3 extends over 14 amino acids. Sequences were obtained from CD4+ T cells from blood. The rearrangement joins TRBV3-1 to TRBJ2-7; 7 bases fit TRBD1. This clonotype originated in a human donor in good health. This CDR3 reads CASSQTTGNYEQYF. The CDR3 DNA sequence: TGTGCCAGCAGCCAAACGACAGGGAACTACGAGCAGTACTTC.